This TCR beta chain was identified in a study of blood T cell repertoires in COVID-19. Across the whole study: Specimens from acute and convalescent COVID-19 originated in the United States, Italy and Spain. PBMCs, B-cell-depleted T cells, or T cells were the source of the cDNA or gDNA that made up the material.

Study processing details: Scientists estimated how many nucleated cells there were by amplifying reference gene primers. Sequencing used immunoSEQ multiplex PCR; TCRdb keeps in-frame clones, though not all of them. V, J and clone size are taken as reported in that table, and D and trimming were inferred from the DNA itself. The table includes under 250,000 clones, around 82% detected once. This CDR3 has 13 amino acids. V gave up 5 bases and J gave up 10 bases, with 12 bases separating them. Germline-derived CDR1 and CDR2 are LNHDA and SQIVND (reference sequence). Sequenced input: peripheral blood. The chain is built from TRBV19 and TRBJ1-6, with D unresolved. The origin of this receptor is a woman aged 65 to 85 with acute or convalescent COVID-19. The CDR3 region is CASSSQTGSPLHF. The CDR3 nucleotides read TGTGCCAGTAGTTCCCAAACGGGGTCACCCCTCCACTTT. The variable domain in full, with the rest retrieved from reference TRBV19 and TRBJ1-6, is DGGITQSPKYLFRKEGQNVTLSCEQNLNHDAMYWYRQDPGQGLRLIYYSQIVNDFQKGDIAEGYSVSREKKESFPLTVTSAQKNPTAFYLCASSSQTGSPLHFGNGTRLTVT.